The clone carrying this T cell receptor (beta chain) was counted a few times. Trimming removed 1 base at V and 4 bases at J, with 11 bases between. This CDR3 is 14 amino acids long. CDR1 is LGHDT, CDR2 YNNKEL, per germline (reference sequence). The sample originates from a study of regulatory T cells in long-lasting Graves disease. The sample's time point: persistent/refractory GD, antithyroid drugs over 5 years with positive TRAb. Extracted PBMC RNA gave rise to the TCR library. CDR3 regions were amplified by Arm-PCR using iRepertoire HTBI primers to build TCR beta libraries. From the multiplex PCR reads, TCRdb called clonotypes with MiXCR, one entry per CDR3 protein. The repertoire consists of about 470,000 distinct CDR3 sequences, with about 22% occurring once and the leading ten covering about 7%.

V and J are TRBV3-1 and TRBJ2-7; D possibly matches TRBD1 or TRBD2 (5 bases each). The sample consisted of peripheral blood mononuclear cells (PBMCs), taken when the disease was refractory, from a patient treated with antithyroid drugs. This sequence originates from a female donor with Graves disease. The CDR3 spells CASSQGNGAYEQYF. CDR3 nucleotides: TGTGCCAGCAGCCAAGGTAACGGGGCATACGAGCAGTACTTC.